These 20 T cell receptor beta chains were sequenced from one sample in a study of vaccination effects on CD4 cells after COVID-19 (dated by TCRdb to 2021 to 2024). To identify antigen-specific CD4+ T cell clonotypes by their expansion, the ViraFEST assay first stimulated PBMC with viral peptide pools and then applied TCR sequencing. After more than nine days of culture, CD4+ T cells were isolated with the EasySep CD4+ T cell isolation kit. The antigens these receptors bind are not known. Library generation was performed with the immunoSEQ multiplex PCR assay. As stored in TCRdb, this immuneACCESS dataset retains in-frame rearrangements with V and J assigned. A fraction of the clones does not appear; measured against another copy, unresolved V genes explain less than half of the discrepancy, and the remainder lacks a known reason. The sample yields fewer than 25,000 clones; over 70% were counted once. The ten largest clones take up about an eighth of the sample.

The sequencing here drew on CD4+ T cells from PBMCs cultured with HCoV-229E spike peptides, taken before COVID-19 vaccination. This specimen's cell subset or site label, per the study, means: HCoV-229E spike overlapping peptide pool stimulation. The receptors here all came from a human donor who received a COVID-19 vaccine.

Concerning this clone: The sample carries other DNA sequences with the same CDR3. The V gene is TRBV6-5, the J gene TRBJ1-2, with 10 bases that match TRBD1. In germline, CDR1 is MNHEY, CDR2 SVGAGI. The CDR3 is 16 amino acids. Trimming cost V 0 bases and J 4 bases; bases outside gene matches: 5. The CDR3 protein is CASSYSRTGGGYGYTF. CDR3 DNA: TGTGCCAGCAGTTACTCGAGGACAGGGGGTGGCTATGGCTACACCTTC.

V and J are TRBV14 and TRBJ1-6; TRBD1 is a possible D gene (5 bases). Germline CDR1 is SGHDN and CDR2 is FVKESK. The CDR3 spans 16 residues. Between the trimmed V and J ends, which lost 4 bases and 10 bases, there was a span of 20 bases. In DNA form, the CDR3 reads TGTGCCAGCAGCCCCAATACCGGACATTTAGGGTCACCCCTCCACTTT. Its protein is CASSPNTGHLGSPLHF.

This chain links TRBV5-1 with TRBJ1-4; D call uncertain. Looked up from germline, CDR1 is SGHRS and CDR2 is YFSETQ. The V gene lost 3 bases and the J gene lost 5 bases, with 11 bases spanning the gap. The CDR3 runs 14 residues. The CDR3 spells CASSWQALNEKLFF. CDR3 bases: TGCGCCAGCAGCTGGCAGGCGTTAAATGAAAAACTGTTTTTT.

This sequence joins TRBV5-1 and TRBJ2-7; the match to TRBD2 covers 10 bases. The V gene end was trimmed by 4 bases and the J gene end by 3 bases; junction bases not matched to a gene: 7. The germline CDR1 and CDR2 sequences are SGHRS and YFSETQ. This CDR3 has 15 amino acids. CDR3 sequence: CASSPRASGSYEQYF. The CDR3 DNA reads TGCGCCAGCAGCCCCCGCGCTAGCGGGAGCTACGAGCAGTACTTC.

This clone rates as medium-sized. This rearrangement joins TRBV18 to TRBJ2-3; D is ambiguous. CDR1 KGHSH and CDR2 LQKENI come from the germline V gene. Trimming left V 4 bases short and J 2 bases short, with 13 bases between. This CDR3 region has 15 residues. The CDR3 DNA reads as TGTGCCAGCTCACAATACACAGAATCCACAGATACGCAGTATTTT. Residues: CASSQYTESTDTQYF.

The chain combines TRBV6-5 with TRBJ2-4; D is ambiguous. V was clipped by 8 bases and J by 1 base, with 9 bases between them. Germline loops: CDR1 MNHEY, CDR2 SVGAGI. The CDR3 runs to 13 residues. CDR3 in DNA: TGTGCCAGCCAATTGGAGGCCAAAAACATTCAGTACTTC. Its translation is CASQLEAKNIQYF.

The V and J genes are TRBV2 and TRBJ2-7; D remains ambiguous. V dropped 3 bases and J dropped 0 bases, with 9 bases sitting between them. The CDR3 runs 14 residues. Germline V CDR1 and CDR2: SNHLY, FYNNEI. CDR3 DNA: TGTGCCAGCAGTGATGGCAGATACTCCTACGAGCAGTACTTC. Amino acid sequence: CASSDGRYSYEQYF. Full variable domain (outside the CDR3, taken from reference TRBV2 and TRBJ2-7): EPEVTQTPSHQVTQMGQEVILRCVPISNHLYFYWYRQILGQKVEFLVSFYNNEISEKSEIFDDQFSVERPDGSNFTLKIRSTKLEDSAMYFCASSDGRYSYEQYFGPGTRLTVT.

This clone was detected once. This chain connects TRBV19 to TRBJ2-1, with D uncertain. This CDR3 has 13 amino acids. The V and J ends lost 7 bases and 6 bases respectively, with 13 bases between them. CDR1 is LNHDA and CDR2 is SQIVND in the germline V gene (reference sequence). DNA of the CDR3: TGTGCCAGTAAGGAGCCCCCGTCCAATGAGCAGTTCTTC. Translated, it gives CASKEPPSNEQFF.

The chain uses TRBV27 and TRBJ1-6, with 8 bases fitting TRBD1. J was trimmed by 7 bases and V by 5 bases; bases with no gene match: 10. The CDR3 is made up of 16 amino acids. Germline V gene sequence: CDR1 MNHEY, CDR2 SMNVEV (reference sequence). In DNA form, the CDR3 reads TGTGCCAGCAGTCGAAGACAGGGGTTGGGGAATTCACCCCTCCACTTT. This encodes CASSRRQGLGNSPLHF.

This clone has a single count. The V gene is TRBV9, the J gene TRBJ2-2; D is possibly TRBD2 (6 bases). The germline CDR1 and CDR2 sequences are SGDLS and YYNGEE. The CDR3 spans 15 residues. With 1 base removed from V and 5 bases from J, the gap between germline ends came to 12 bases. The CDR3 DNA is TGTGCCAGCAGCGTATCATCTAGCGCGACCGGGGAGCTGTTTTTT. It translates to CASSVSSSATGELFF.

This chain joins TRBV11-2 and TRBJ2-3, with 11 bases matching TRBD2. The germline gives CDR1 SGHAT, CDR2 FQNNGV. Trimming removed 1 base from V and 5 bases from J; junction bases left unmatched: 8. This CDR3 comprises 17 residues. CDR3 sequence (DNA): TGTGCCAGCAGCTTAGTGAGTAGCGGGGGGGCCGGAGATACGCAGTATTTT. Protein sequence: CASSLVSSGGAGDTQYF.

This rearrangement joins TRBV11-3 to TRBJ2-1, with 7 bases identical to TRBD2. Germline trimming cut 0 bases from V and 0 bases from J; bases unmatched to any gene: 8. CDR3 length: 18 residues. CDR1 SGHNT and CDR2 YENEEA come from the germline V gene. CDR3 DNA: TGTGCCAGCAGCTTAGATCAGGGCGGGAGCGGCTCCTACAATGAGCAGTTCTTC. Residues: CASSLDQGGSGSYNEQFF.

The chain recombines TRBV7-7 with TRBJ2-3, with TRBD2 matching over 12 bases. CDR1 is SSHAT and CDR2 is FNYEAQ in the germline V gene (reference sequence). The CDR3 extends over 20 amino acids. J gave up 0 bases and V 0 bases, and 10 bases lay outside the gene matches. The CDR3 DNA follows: TGTGCCAGCAGCTTAGCCCCAACTAGCGGGGGGACCCCCAGCACAGATACGCAGTATTTT. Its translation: CASSLAPTSGGTPSTDTQYF.

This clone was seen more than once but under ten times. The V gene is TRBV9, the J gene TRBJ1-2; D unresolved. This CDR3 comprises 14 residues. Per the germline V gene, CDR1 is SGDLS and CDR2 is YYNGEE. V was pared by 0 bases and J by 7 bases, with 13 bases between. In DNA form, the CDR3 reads TGTGCCAGCAGCGTAGTCGGGAGCGAGGTTGGCTACACCTTC. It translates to CASSVVGSEVGYTF.

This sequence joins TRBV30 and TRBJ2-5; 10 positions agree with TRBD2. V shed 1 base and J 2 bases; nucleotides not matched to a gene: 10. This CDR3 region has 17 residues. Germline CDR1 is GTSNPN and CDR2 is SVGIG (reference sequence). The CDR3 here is CAWSADRLLAGQETQYF. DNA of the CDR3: TGTGCCTGGAGTGCAGATCGATTACTAGCGGGGCAAGAGACCCAGTACTTC.

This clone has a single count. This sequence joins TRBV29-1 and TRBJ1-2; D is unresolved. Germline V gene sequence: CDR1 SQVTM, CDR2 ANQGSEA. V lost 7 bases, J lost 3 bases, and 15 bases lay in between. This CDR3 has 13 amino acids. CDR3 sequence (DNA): TGCAGCGCCATCGACCAGCTGGACTATGGCTACACCTTC. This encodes CSAIDQLDYGYTF. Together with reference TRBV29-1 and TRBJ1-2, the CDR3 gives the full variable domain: SAVISQKPSRDICQRGTSLTIQCQVDSQVTMMFWYRQQPGQSLTLIATANQGSEATYESGFVIDKFPISRPNLTFSTLTVSNMSPEDSSIYLCSAIDQLDYGYTFGSGTRLTVV.

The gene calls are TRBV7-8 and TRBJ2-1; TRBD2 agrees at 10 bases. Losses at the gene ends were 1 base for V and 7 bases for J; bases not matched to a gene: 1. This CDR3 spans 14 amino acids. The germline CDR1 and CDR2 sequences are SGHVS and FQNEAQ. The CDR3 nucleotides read TGTGCCAGCAGCTTAGAACTAGCGGGGAATGAGCAGTTCTTC. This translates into CASSLELAGNEQFF.

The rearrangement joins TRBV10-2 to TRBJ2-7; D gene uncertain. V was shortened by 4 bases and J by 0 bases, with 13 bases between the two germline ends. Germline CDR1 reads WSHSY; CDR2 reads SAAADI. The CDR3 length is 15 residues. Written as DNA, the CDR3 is TGCGCCAGCAGTGGGCCTTTGGGAAGCTCCTACGAGCAGTACTTC. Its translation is CASSGPLGSSYEQYF.

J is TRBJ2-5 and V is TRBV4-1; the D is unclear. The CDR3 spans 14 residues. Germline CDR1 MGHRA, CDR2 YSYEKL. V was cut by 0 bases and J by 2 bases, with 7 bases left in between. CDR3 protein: CASSQEPYQETQYF. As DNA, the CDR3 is TGCGCCAGCAGCCAAGAACCATATCAAGAGACCCAGTACTTC.

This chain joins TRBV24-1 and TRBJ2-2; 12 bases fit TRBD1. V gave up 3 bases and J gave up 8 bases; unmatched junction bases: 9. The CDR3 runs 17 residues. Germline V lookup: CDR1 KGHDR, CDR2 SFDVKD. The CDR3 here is CATSDVGTGGLGGELFF. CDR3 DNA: TGTGCCACCAGTGATGTCGGGACAGGGGGCTTGGGAGGGGAGCTGTTTTTT.